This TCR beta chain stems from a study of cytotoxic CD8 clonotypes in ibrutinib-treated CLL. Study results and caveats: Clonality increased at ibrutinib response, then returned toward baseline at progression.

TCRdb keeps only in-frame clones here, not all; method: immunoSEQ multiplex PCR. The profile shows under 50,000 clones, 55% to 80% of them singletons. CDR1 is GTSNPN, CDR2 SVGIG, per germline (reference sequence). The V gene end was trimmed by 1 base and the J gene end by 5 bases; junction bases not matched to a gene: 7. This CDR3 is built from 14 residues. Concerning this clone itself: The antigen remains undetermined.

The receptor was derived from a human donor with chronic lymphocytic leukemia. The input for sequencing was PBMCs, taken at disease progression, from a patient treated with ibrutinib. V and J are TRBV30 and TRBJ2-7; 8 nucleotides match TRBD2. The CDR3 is CAWSGGGQGHEQYF. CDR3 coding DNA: TGTGCCTGGAGTGGCGGGGGGCAGGGCCACGAGCAGTACTTC.